This T cell receptor beta chain is from a study of T cells in Graves' hyperthyroidism and ophthalmopathy. Points from the study as a whole: Ophthalmopathy was model-predicted a median about 6 months pre-onset.

From RNA transcripts, TCR beta CDR3 regions were amplified. TCR CDR3 regions were first amplified by RT-PCR with HTBI primers. MiXCR, run by TCRdb on the multiplex PCR reads, gives a single entry per CDR3 protein. The profile shows 600,000 to 800,000 distinct CDR3 sequences, 35% of them singletons. In germline, CDR1 is MNHEY, CDR2 SVGAGI. The CDR3 spans 14 residues. Trimming cost V 7 bases and J 2 bases; bases outside gene matches: 7. With regard to this clonotype: Its antigen remains unidentified.

Stable hyperthyroidism: no ophthalmopathy progression over 18 months of follow-up. Patients aged 18 to 65 had newly diagnosed hyperthyroidism of under 2 months' duration. Diagnosis rested on symptoms, serum thyroxine and TRAb, thyroid ultrasound, and orbital computed tomography. The TCR originated in a woman in her forties with Graves' hyperthyroidism. The sequencing sample was made of blood. V is TRBV6-5 and J is TRBJ2-7; 8 bases map to TRBD1. This CDR3 reads CASTTRTGTYEQYF. CDR3 nucleotide sequence: TGTGCCAGCACCACCAGGACAGGGACCTACGAGCAGTACTTC.